A few counts support the clone carrying this TCR beta chain. The source of the sample is a study of T cells after yellow fever vaccination. Study as a whole: Low-cell-number fractions underwent preparation using SMART-Seq v4 Ultra Low Input.

As TCR cDNA was made by 5'RACE template switching, a universal primer site and UMIs were added. TCRdb reanalysed the 5' RACE reads using MiXCR and keeps one entry per CDR3 protein. The repertoire holds some 250,000 distinct CDR3 sequences, with less than 9% as singletons. The CDR3 sequence is 14 residues long. The junction had 7 bases not matched to a gene; V was cut back by 7 bases and J by 4 bases. The receptor was derived from a man aged 30-40 years who received the YFV17D yellow fever vaccine. The genes are TRBV12-3 or TRBV12-4 and TRBJ2-5; TRBD2 agrees at 9 bases. The material sequenced was CD4+ T cells sorted from PBMCs, taken 15 days after the yellow fever booster vaccination. For the CDR3, the DNA is TGTGCCAGCAAGGGACGCGGGAGGGTAGAGACCCAGTACTTC. Its translation: CASKGRGRVETQYF.